The clone carrying this T cell receptor (beta chain) was seen at least ten times. This sample is drawn from a study of T-cell reconstitution after alpha-beta-depleted transplantation in children. CDR3 length: 13 residues. The V gene lost 5 bases and the J gene lost 2 bases, with 8 bases spanning the gap. The germline V gene encodes CDR1 MNHEY and CDR2 SMNVEV (reference sequence). For TCRbeta, the library was prepared with unique molecular identifiers. TCRdb re-called the PCR reads through MiXCR, storing one row per CDR3 protein. The table has roughly 500,000 distinct CDR3 sequences, roughly an eighth seen once; the top ten hold roughly 5.4%.

The chain recombines TRBV27 with TRBJ2-3, with D unclear. The receptor comes from a human donor who donated a stem cell graft to a child with combined immunodeficiency. Sequencing used PBMCs from the stem cell graft donor, obtained from the stem cell graft. CDR3 region: CASSLEYTDTQYF. The CDR3 DNA follows: TGTGCCAGCAGTCTCGAATACACAGATACGCAGTATTTT.